Presented here are 19 T cell receptor beta chains from one specimen sequenced in a study of blood T cell repertoires in COVID-19 (dated by TCRdb to 2018 to 2021). Library construction relied on the immunoSEQ multiplex PCR assay. TCRdb stores this immuneACCESS table with in-frame sequences only. Part of the clones is absent; in the studies checked, under half of the shortfall reflects unresolved V genes, and no reason is known for the rest. For this sample there are approximately 210,000 clones; around 90% appear just once. The ten top clones hold roughly 8.1% of the sample. Material: PBMCs or T cells enriched from blood (not recorded which). The receptors shown here come from a woman aged 18-29 years who had recovered from COVID-19.

This clone showed up just a few times. The V gene is TRBV2, the J gene TRBJ1-6; D unresolved. V lost 7 bases to trimming and J lost 0 bases, with 7 bases between them. The germline V gene encodes CDR1 SNHLY and CDR2 FYNNEI. CDR3 length: 14 amino acids. The CDR3 nucleotides read TGTGCCAGCAAAGAGAGCTCCTATAATTCACCCCTCCACTTT. This gives the protein CASKESSYNSPLHF.

The count of this clone is one. The V gene is TRBV7-9, the J gene TRBJ1-5; 9 nucleotides line up with TRBD1. V was pared by 5 bases and J by 4 bases, with 6 bases of the junction left unmatched. The CDR3 covers 15 residues. Germline lookup yields CDR1 SEHNR and CDR2 FQNEAQ (reference sequence). In DNA, the CDR3 is TGTGCCAGCAGCCTAGGGGACAGGGTTAATCAGCCCCAGCATTTT. The encoded protein is CASSLGDRVNQPQHF.

The chain combines TRBV5-1 with TRBJ1-2, with 9 bases identical to TRBD1. The V segment lost 3 bases and the J segment 2 bases; nucleotides outside the gene matches: 8. Germline V gene data show CDR1 as SGHRS and CDR2 as YFSETQ. The CDR3 runs to 16 residues. CDR3 sequence: CASSSPGDRGNYGYTF. CDR3 nucleotides: TGCGCCAGCAGCTCCCCGGGCGACAGGGGGAACTATGGCTACACCTTC.

This chain uses TRBV10-3 with TRBJ2-2; 10 positions match TRBD1. The V segment lost 7 bases and the J segment 2 bases; nucleotides outside the gene matches: 7. The germline CDR1 and CDR2 sequences are ENHRY and SYGVKD. The length of the CDR3 is 16 residues. The CDR3 here is CAIKPGQGINTGELFF. In DNA form, the CDR3 reads TGTGCCATCAAACCGGGACAGGGGATCAACACCGGGGAGCTGTTTTTT.

The chain joins TRBV7-9 to TRBJ2-7; tentative D call: TRBD1 (5 bases). V was cut by 8 bases and J by 5 bases, with 10 bases left in between. CDR1 and CDR2 from the germline V gene are SEHNR and FQNEAQ (reference sequence). The CDR3 has 11 amino acids. CDR3 nucleotides: TGTGCCAGCGGTGGGGCCAACGAGCAGTACTTC. The encoded protein is CASGGANEQYF.

This chain links TRBV5-6 with TRBJ1-2, with a possible D match to TRBD1 (5 bases). This CDR3 spans 15 amino acids. In germline, CDR1 is SGHDT, CDR2 YYEEEE. Trimming shortened V by 2 bases and J by 10 bases, and 21 bases separated the two germline ends. The CDR3 sequence: CASSFRLSGRLDYTF. CDR3 bases: TGTGCCAGCAGCTTTAGACTGTCAGGGCGCTTGGACTACACCTTC.

The V and J genes are TRBV13 and TRBJ2-3; 7 nucleotides agree with TRBD2. Trimming removed 7 bases from V and 9 bases from J; junction bases left unmatched: 7. The germline CDR1 and CDR2 sequences are PRHDT and FYEKMQ (reference sequence). The CDR3 extends over 12 amino acids. The CDR3 loop reads CASTLWGGTQYF. CDR3 nucleotide sequence: TGTGCCAGCACTCTGTGGGGGGGGACGCAGTATTTT.

This chain joins TRBV6-5 and TRBJ1-6; D is uncertain. Germline-derived CDR1 and CDR2 are MNHEY and SVGAGI. The ends were cut back, 7 bases at V and 7 bases at J, with 14 bases in the middle. The CDR3 runs 14 residues. In DNA form, the CDR3 reads TGTGCCAGCACCACAAACAGTCTAAATTCACCCCTCCACTTT. Encoded protein: CASTTNSLNSPLHF.

This clone was seen just once. V is TRBV7-2 and J is TRBJ2-6; D remains ambiguous. CDR1 and CDR2 (germline): SGHTA, FQGNSA. V shed 2 bases and J shed 0 bases, with 14 bases lying between them. The CDR3 contains 18 residues. The CDR3 DNA reads as TGTGCCAGCAGCTTAAATTATTTTAGCAACTCTGGGGCCAACGTCCTGACTTTC. Translated, it gives CASSLNYFSNSGANVLTF.

V usage is TRBV4-1 and J usage is TRBJ1-6, with D hard to call. CDR1 MGHRA and CDR2 YSYEKL come from the germline V gene. Trimming left V 0 bases short and J 6 bases short, with 12 bases between. The CDR3 is made up of 16 amino acids. The CDR3 spells CASSQEPAAGNSPLHF. The CDR3 region has the DNA TGCGCCAGCAGCCAAGAGCCCGCAGCGGGTAATTCACCCCTCCACTTT.

The chain carries TRBV28 and TRBJ1-5; D ambiguous. Germline assignment: CDR1 MDHEN and CDR2 SYDVKM. The CDR3 runs 13 residues. Trimming cost V 7 bases and J 11 bases, with 18 bases left between them. CDR3 in DNA: TGTGCCAGCAAGCGAGCAGGTTGGGAGGCCCAGCATTTT. This encodes CASKRAGWEAQHF.

The chain has TRBV11-2 and TRBJ1-1; TRBD1 is a possible D gene (6 bases). CDR1 is SGHAT and CDR2 is FQNNGV in the germline V gene. V was clipped by 5 bases and J by 3 bases, with 16 bases between them. This CDR3 has 15 amino acids. CDR3 sequence (DNA): TGTGCCAGCAGCCCAACAGGACAGACTGACACTGAAGCTTTCTTT. Amino acids: CASSPTGQTDTEAFF.

The chain couples TRBV28 to TRBJ1-1; unclear D gene. The CDR3 loop spans 15 amino acids. Trimming took off 3 bases at V and 7 bases at J, with 18 bases between the two ends. Germline V CDR1 and CDR2: MDHEN, SYDVKM. The CDR3 DNA sequence: TGTGCCAGCAGTTTTGCCCGGGGTACGTCCCTTGAAGCTTTCTTT. Protein sequence: CASSFARGTSLEAFF.

The gene calls are TRBV11-2 and TRBJ1-6, with TRBD1 as a possible D gene (6 bases). The CDR3 is 15 residues long. Germline loops: CDR1 SGHAT, CDR2 FQNNGV. Between the trimmed V and J ends, which lost 6 bases and 9 bases, there was a span of 18 bases. CDR3 nucleotides: TGTGCCAGCAGGCCTTTAGGGACATTCACTTCACCCCTCCACTTT. Its translation: CASRPLGTFTSPLHF.

The chain uses TRBV5-5 and TRBJ1-6; no clear D gene. The CDR3 runs to 15 residues. The germline V gene encodes CDR1 SGHKS and CDR2 YYEKEE (reference sequence). Trimming pared 4 bases from V and 0 bases from J, leaving 8 bases between. The CDR3 nucleotides are TGTGCCAGCAGCCTATTTAGCTCCTATAATTCACCCCTCCACTTT. Translation gives CASSLFSSYNSPLHF. The full variable domain, in which reference TRBV5-5 and TRBJ1-6 provide the parts outside the CDR3, is DAGVTQSPTHLIKTRGQQVTLRCSPISGHKSVSWYQQVLGQGPQFIFQYYEKEERGRGNFPDRFSARQFPNYSSELNVNALLLGDSALYLCASSLFSSYNSPLHFGNGTRLTVT.

This clone showed up just once. The chain combines TRBV2 with TRBJ1-1, with D uncertain. V was trimmed by 4 bases and J by 0 bases, leaving 9 bases between them. Germline CDR1 is SNHLY and CDR2 is FYNNEI. The CDR3 consists of 14 residues. Written as DNA, the CDR3 is TGTGCCAGCAGTGCGAGAGTTATGAACACTGAAGCTTTCTTT. It encodes CASSARVMNTEAFF. The full variable domain, completed using reference TRBV2 and TRBJ1-1, is EPEVTQTPSHQVTQMGQEVILRCVPISNHLYFYWYRQILGQKVEFLVSFYNNEISEKSEIFDDQFSVERPDGSNFTLKIRSTKLEDSAMYFCASSARVMNTEAFFGQGTRLTVV.

The V and J genes are TRBV27 and TRBJ1-1; possibly TRBD1 for D (5 bases). The CDR3 consists of 14 residues. In germline, CDR1 is MNHEY, CDR2 SMNVEV (reference sequence). Trimming shortened V by 3 bases and J by 1 base, and 9 bases separated the two germline ends. The CDR3 DNA follows: TGTGCCAGCAGTTTCGGTCAGGGGAACACTGAAGCTTTCTTT. Amino acid sequence: CASSFGQGNTEAFF.

This sequence joins TRBV6-6 and TRBJ2-5; a possible D gene is TRBD1 (6 bases). CDR1 is MNHNY, CDR2 SVGAGI, per germline (reference sequence). This CDR3 region has 17 residues. Trimming took off 5 bases at V and 9 bases at J, with 28 bases between the two ends. The CDR3 sequence is CASSQSPGQGARGAQYF. In nucleotides, the CDR3 is TGTGCCAGCAGTCAATCCCCGGGACAAGGCGCGAGAGGGGCCCAGTACTTC.

The chain employs TRBV4-1 and TRBJ1-1; D is perhaps TRBD1 (5 bases). The V end was cut by 4 bases, the J end by 11 bases, with 14 bases between. CDR1 is MGHRA, CDR2 YSYEKL, per germline. The CDR3 consists of 12 residues. The CDR3 nucleotides read TGCGCCAGCAGCCGGCAGGGTTTGTACGCTTTCTTT. The encoded protein is CASSRQGLYAFF.